What follows are 23 T cell receptor beta chains derived from one specimen sequenced in a study of response to subunit inactivated influenza vaccine. TCRdb ran MiXCR on the RT-PCR reads and lists one entry per CDR3 protein. The sample includes 400,000 to 550,000 distinct CDR3 sequences, 25% of them seen just once. Sequences were derived from CD4+ T cells sorted from PBMCs, sampled more than 4 days after vaccination. These receptors were collected from a man in his forties or fifties who received an inactivated influenza vaccine.

For this clonotype: The junction departs from the called germline gene at one end, perhaps through a read error. CDR3 in amino acids: CASSWGQRGIF. The CDR3 DNA is TGTGCCAGCAGTTGGGGTCAAAGGGGCATCTTT. The chain combines TRBV11-2 with TRBJ1-1; D is perhaps TRBD1 (5 bases). The CDR3 covers 11 residues. The V gene's germline CDR1 is SGHAT and CDR2 FQNNGV.

This clonotype was counted a few times. The V call is TRBV10-3, the J call TRBJ2-5; possible D gene TRBD2, 6 bases. The germline V and J ends were trimmed by 2 bases and 1 base, with 8 bases remaining between them. The germline V gene encodes CDR1 ENHRY and CDR2 SYGVKD. The CDR3 runs 14 residues. CDR3 bases: TGTGCCATCAGTGAGGCGGGGACCCAAGAGACCCAGTACTTC. It translates to CAISEAGTQETQYF.

The V call is TRBV23-1, the J call TRBJ1-1; a possible D gene is TRBD1 (5 bases). TRBV23-1 is treated as an ORF (open reading frame) with a function not yet certain. V was clipped by 6 bases and J by 5 bases, with 13 bases between them. There are 13 residues in the CDR3. The CDR3 protein is CASRKGPETEAFF. CDR3 DNA: TGCGCCAGCAGGAAGGGACCCGAGACTGAAGCTTTCTTT.

This clonotype has only a few counts. The CDR3 loop reads CASSVGNLAETQYF. CDR3 nucleotides: TGTGCCAGCAGCGTCGGCAACCTAGCAGAGACCCAGTACTTC. This sequence joins TRBV28 and TRBJ2-5, with a tentative D call TRBD2 (5 bases). The CDR3 consists of 14 residues. V lost 6 bases and J lost 4, with 15 bases in between. Germline loops: CDR1 MDHEN, CDR2 SYDVKM.

The chain joins TRBV12-3 or TRBV12-4 to TRBJ2-2, with 7 bases lining up with TRBD1. V trimming: 3 bases; J trimming: 1 base; junction bases outside the gene matches: 2. There are 15 residues in the CDR3. CDR3: CASSFAGGNTGELFF. CDR3 DNA: TGTGCCAGCAGTTTCGCAGGGGGGAACACCGGGGAGCTGTTTTTT.

V and J are TRBV5-1 and TRBJ2-3; D gene uncertain. CDR3 length equals 15 residues. The V end lost 0 bases, the J end lost 2 bases, and 10 bases lay between the germline ends. Looked up from germline, CDR1 is SGHRS and CDR2 is YFSETQ. For the CDR3, the DNA is TGCGCCAGCAGCTTGGCCTTAAGAAACACAGATACGCAGTATTTT. This translates into CASSLALRNTDTQYF.

The chain recombines TRBV10-2 with TRBJ2-1; 7 bases map to TRBD1. CDR3 length: 14 residues. Germline loops: CDR1 WSHSY, CDR2 SAAADI. V shed 5 bases and J 5 bases; nucleotides not matched to a gene: 6. Here the CDR3 DNA reads TGCGCCAGCAGTCACCGGGACAGACACAATGAGCAGTTCTTC. This translates into CASSHRDRHNEQFF.

V and J are TRBV5-6 and TRBJ2-7, with D possibly matching TRBD2 (7 bases). V was pared by 5 bases and J by 6 bases, with 24 bases between. CDR3 length equals 16 residues. Germline V gene data show CDR1 as SGHDT and CDR2 as YYEEEE. The CDR3 loop is CASSPLSFGGGGEQYF. In nucleotides, the CDR3 is TGTGCCAGCAGTCCCCTTTCGTTTGGCGGGGGCGGCGAGCAGTACTTC.

The chain carries TRBV7-2 and TRBJ1-5; weak D call: TRBD1 (5 bases). The CDR3 length is 16 residues. Germline V CDR1 and CDR2: SGHTA, FQGNSA. V was pared by 1 base and J by 6 bases, with 16 bases between. CDR3 residues: CASSLDSSVGGQPQHF. The CDR3 region has the DNA TGTGCCAGCAGCTTAGACTCGTCAGTCGGGGGTCAGCCCCAGCATTTT.

This clonotype was seen a few times. The rearrangement joins TRBV28 to TRBJ2-1; 8 positions match TRBD2. Germline-derived CDR1 and CDR2 are MDHEN and SYDVKM. V shed 3 bases and J 4 bases; nucleotides not matched to a gene: 17. This CDR3 has 19 residues. CDR3 region: CASSFGASGRLRSYNEQFF. Written as DNA, the CDR3 is TGTGCCAGCAGTTTTGGGGCTAGCGGGCGATTACGGTCATACAATGAGCAGTTCTTC.

This rearrangement joins TRBV9 to TRBJ2-4; 11 positions match TRBD1. Germline assignment: CDR1 SGDLS and CDR2 YYNGEE. The V segment lost 3 bases and the J segment 6 bases; nucleotides outside the gene matches: 2. The CDR3 contains 14 residues. The CDR3 nucleotides read TGTGCCAGCAGCGCCGGGACAGGGGGAAACATTCAGTACTTC. Translated, it gives CASSAGTGGNIQYF.

The chain uses TRBV29-1 and TRBJ2-5; unclear D gene. Germline CDR1 and CDR2: SQVTM and ANQGSEA. Trimming cost V 2 bases and J 4 bases, with 11 bases left between them. CDR3 size: 13 residues. The CDR3 reads CSVEPGSGETQYF. The CDR3 nucleotides read TGCAGCGTTGAACCCGGGTCGGGAGAGACCCAGTACTTC.

This chain links TRBV4-3 with TRBJ2-3, with D possibly matching TRBD2 (5 bases). V gave up 4 bases and J gave up 7 bases, with 12 bases separating them. The CDR3 is made up of 13 amino acids. The germline CDR1 and CDR2 sequences are LGHNA and YSLEER. The CDR3 protein is CASSPPGINTQYF. CDR3 nucleotides: TGCGCCAGCAGCCCCCCCGGGATAAATACGCAGTATTTT.

CDR3 sequence: CASSLDRSNEQYF. In DNA form, the CDR3 reads TGTGCCAGCAGCTTAGATCGATCGAACGAGCAGTACTTC. The rearrangement joins TRBV7-9 to TRBJ2-7, with D hard to call. The CDR3 totals 13 residues. V gave up 1 base and J gave up 5 bases, with 9 bases separating them. Germline CDR1 SEHNR, CDR2 FQNEAQ (reference sequence). Based on the CDR3 plus reference TRBV7-9 and TRBJ2-7, the full variable domain is DTGVSQNPRHKITKRGQNVTFRCDPISEHNRLYWYRQTLGQGPEFLTYFQNEAQLEKSRLLSDRFSAERPKGSFSTLEIQRTEQGDSAMYLCASSLDRSNEQYFGPGTRLTVT.

The chain is built from TRBV4-3 and TRBJ2-7, with D tentatively TRBD1 or TRBD2 (5 bases each). The V and J ends lost 4 bases and 6 bases respectively, with 16 bases between them. CDR3 size: 14 residues. Germline CDR1 and CDR2: LGHNA and YSLEER. The CDR3 is CASSPGGLGREQYF. The CDR3 region has the DNA TGCGCCAGCAGCCCCGGCGGCCTGGGACGCGAGCAGTACTTC.

This clonotype was found a few times. CDR3 sequence: CSVGDRNYGYTF. CDR3 DNA sequence: TGCAGCGTTGGGGACAGGAACTATGGCTACACCTTC. The chain uses TRBV29-1 and TRBJ1-2, with 8 bases that match TRBD1. The trim removed 4 bases at V and 2 bases at J, leaving 0 bases unmatched. The germline gives CDR1 SQVTM, CDR2 ANQGSEA. The CDR3 consists of 12 residues.

V is TRBV7-2 and J is TRBJ1-2; D might be TRBD1 (5 bases). Trimming pared 4 bases from V and 4 bases from J, leaving 13 bases between. Germline values: CDR1 SGHTA, CDR2 FQGNSA. This CDR3 comprises 14 residues. The CDR3 reads CASSSSGGSYGYTF. CDR3 in DNA: TGTGCCAGCAGCTCCTCCGGGGGGAGCTATGGCTACACCTTC.

The genes are TRBV20-1 and TRBJ1-6; D not certain. The CDR3 sequence is 14 residues long. Germline assignment: CDR1 DFQATT and CDR2 SNEGSKA (reference sequence). The V and J ends lost 0 bases and 7 bases respectively, with 10 bases between them. CDR3 residues: CSARDKADNSPLHF. The CDR3 bases are TGCAGTGCTAGAGATAAAGCAGACAATTCACCCCTCCACTTT.

Only a few counts were recorded for this clonotype. CDR3 nucleotide sequence: TGTGCCATCAGGCAGGGTCCCCTACAAGAGACCCAGTACTTC. It translates to CAIRQGPLQETQYF. This chain joins TRBV10-3 and TRBJ2-5; possible D gene TRBD1, 5 bases. V lost 6 bases and J lost 2, with 13 bases in between. Germline loops: CDR1 ENHRY, CDR2 SYGVKD. This CDR3 contains 14 residues.

This clonotype was observed many times. The CDR3 bases are TGCGCCAGCAGCCAGGCGGGGACAGGGTACTTCTTTAGCACAGATACGCAGTATTTT. This translates into CASSQAGTGYFFSTDTQYF. This rearrangement joins TRBV4-3 to TRBJ2-3; TRBD1 aligns across 9 bases. The germline V gene has CDR1 LGHNA and CDR2 YSLEER. V dropped 3 bases and J dropped 0; count of bases not matched to a gene: 13. The CDR3 runs 19 residues.

The chain employs TRBV4-2 and TRBJ2-7, with 10 bases identical to TRBD2. Unmatched junction bases numbered 8, after V lost 0 bases and J lost 3 bases. The CDR3 has 17 amino acids. In germline, CDR1 is LGHNA, CDR2 YNFKEQ. Here the CDR3 reads CASSQESPGLADYEQYF. The CDR3 DNA follows: TGTGCCAGCAGCCAAGAGTCTCCTGGACTAGCGGACTACGAGCAGTACTTC.

The chain couples TRBV6-5 to TRBJ1-5; 7 positions agree with TRBD1. The V segment lost 2 bases and the J segment 0 bases; nucleotides outside the gene matches: 4. Germline-derived CDR1 and CDR2 are MNHEY and SVGAGI. The CDR3 is made up of 16 amino acids. The CDR3: CASSYETGFSNQPQHF. DNA of the CDR3: TGTGCCAGCAGTTACGAGACAGGGTTTAGCAATCAGCCCCAGCATTTT.

The chain combines TRBV20-1 with TRBJ2-1, with TRBD1 identical over 10 bases. The CDR3 has 15 residues. V lost 6 bases and J lost 9; bases outside the gene matches: 14. Germline CDR1 is DFQATT and CDR2 is SNEGSKA (reference sequence). DNA for the CDR3: TGCAGTGCCACCGGCCCGGGGACAGGGGACACTGAGCAGTTCTTC. The encoded protein is CSATGPGTGDTEQFF.